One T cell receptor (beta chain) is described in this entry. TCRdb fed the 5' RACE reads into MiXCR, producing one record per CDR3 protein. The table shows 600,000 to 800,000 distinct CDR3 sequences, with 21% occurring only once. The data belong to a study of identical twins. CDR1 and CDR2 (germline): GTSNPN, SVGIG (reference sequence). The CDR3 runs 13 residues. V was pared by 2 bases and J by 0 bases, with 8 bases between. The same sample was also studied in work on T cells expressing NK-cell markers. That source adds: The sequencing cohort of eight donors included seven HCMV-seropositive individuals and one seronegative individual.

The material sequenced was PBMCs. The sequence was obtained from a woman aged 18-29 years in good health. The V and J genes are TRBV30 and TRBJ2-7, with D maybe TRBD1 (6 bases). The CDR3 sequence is CAWSRGGSYEQYF. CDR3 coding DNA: TGTGCCTGGAGTCGAGGGGGCTCCTACGAGCAGTACTTC.